The next 16 T cell receptor beta chains were all read from a single sample in a study of T cell responses to AZD1222 COVID-19 vaccine. Libraries were prepared by immunoSEQ multiplex PCR; TCRdb keeps only in-frame clonotypes and omits some of them. The table records 90,000 to 120,000 clones, 70% to 90% of them present only once. Sequencing was performed on peripheral blood, taken 28 days after the second AZD1222 dose. Receptor source: an adult who received the AZD1222 COVID-19 vaccine.

J is TRBJ2-7 and V is TRBV6-2 or TRBV6-3; no firm D call. From germline, CDR1 is MNHEY and CDR2 SVGEGT. The CDR3 extends over 12 amino acids. Trimming removed 5 bases at V and 1 base at J, with 6 bases between. This CDR3 is CASSGLSYEQYF. CDR3 nucleotide sequence: TGTGCCAGCAGTGGGTTATCCTACGAGCAGTACTTC.

This clone was seen a handful of times. The rearrangement joins TRBV2 to TRBJ2-7; 8 positions match TRBD1. V was clipped by 11 bases and J by 5 bases; unmatched bases: 8. Germline V CDR1 and CDR2: SNHLY, FYNNEI. The CDR3 consists of 12 residues. The CDR3 bases are TGTGCCGGAGGACAGGGATACGACGAGCAGTACTTC. It specifies CAGGQGYDEQYF. The entire variable domain, with the rest obtained from reference TRBV2 and TRBJ2-7, is as follows: EPEVTQTPSHQVTQMGQEVILRCVPISNHLYFYWYRQILGQKVEFLVSFYNNEISEKSEIFDDQFSVERPDGSNFTLKIRSTKLEDSAMYFCAGGQGYDEQYFGPGTRLTVT.

The chain joins TRBV6-5 to TRBJ1-2; the D gene is possibly TRBD1 (5 bases). From germline, CDR1 is MNHEY and CDR2 SVGAGI. This CDR3 has 13 residues. The V gene lost 7 bases and the J gene lost 6 bases, with 15 bases spanning the gap. The CDR3: CASIPSGENGYTF. DNA for the CDR3: TGTGCCAGCATCCCCTCGGGGGAAAATGGCTACACCTTC.

The chain recombines TRBV5-5 with TRBJ1-1, with D unclear. The CDR3 runs to 14 residues. Germline loops: CDR1 SGHKS, CDR2 YYEKEE (reference sequence). Between the trimmed V and J ends, which lost 2 bases and 3 bases, there was a span of 11 bases. The CDR3 coding sequence is TGTGCCAGCAGCTTCGCTCCAAGCGACACTGAAGCTTTCTTT. It codes for CASSFAPSDTEAFF. The full variable domain, its missing parts supplied by reference TRBV5-5 and TRBJ1-1, is DAGVTQSPTHLIKTRGQQVTLRCSPISGHKSVSWYQQVLGQGPQFIFQYYEKEERGRGNFPDRFSARQFPNYSSELNVNALLLGDSALYLCASSFAPSDTEAFFGQGTRLTVV.

The V and J genes are TRBV5-4 and TRBJ2-7; 7 bases fit TRBD1. CDR3 length equals 13 residues. V lost 3 bases and J lost 5; bases outside the gene matches: 5. Germline CDR1 SGHNT, CDR2 YYREEE (reference sequence). DNA for the CDR3: TGTGCCAGCAGCTCACAGGGGTTCAACGAGCAGTACTTC. Encoded protein: CASSSQGFNEQYF. The full variable domain, rest sourced from reference TRBV5-4 and TRBJ2-7, is ETGVTQSPTHLIKTRGQQVTLRCSSQSGHNTVSWYQQALGQGPQFIFQYYREEENGRGNFPPRFSGLQFPNYSSELNVNALELDDSALYLCASSSQGFNEQYFGPGTRLTVT.

This chain uses TRBV7-2 with TRBJ1-1; 7 bases fit TRBD1. The CDR3 length is 15 residues. After removal of 0 bases from V and 11 bases from J, the junction contained 12 bases not matched to a gene. Looked up from germline, CDR1 is SGHTA and CDR2 is FQGNSA. CDR3 sequence: CASSLASQKGARAFF. The CDR3 nucleotides read TGTGCCAGCAGCTTAGCTTCTCAAAAGGGGGCGAGGGCTTTCTTT.

The rearrangement uses TRBV19 and TRBJ1-1; TRBD1 might be the D (5 bases). This CDR3 region has 14 residues. Germline assignment: CDR1 LNHDA and CDR2 SQIVND (reference sequence). V was pared by 10 bases and J by 11 bases, with 26 bases between. The CDR3 coding sequence is TGTGCCACCCCACAGGCCCCCGGGAAGGAATTGGCTTTCTTT. Protein: CATPQAPGKELAFF.

The chain couples TRBV10-3 to TRBJ1-5; TRBD1 matches 12 bases. J gave up 5 bases and V 8 bases, and 4 bases lay outside the gene matches. CDR1 and CDR2 from the germline V gene are ENHRY and SYGVKD. CDR3 length: 14 residues. CDR3 loop: CAIGTGGADQPQHF. In DNA form, the CDR3 reads TGTGCCATCGGGACAGGGGGCGCGGATCAGCCCCAGCATTTT.

The rearrangement uses TRBV12-3 or TRBV12-4 and TRBJ1-6; no definite D call. This CDR3 is built from 13 residues. V was trimmed by 4 bases and J by 4 bases, leaving 5 bases between them. The CDR3 nucleotides read TGTGCCAGCAGTTCACCATATAATTCACCCCTCCACTTT. It yields the protein CASSSPYNSPLHF.

V and J are TRBV5-1 and TRBJ2-7; TRBD1 is a possible D gene (5 bases). Germline assignment: CDR1 SGHRS and CDR2 YFSETQ. This CDR3 comprises 14 residues. Trimming took off 0 bases at V and 7 bases at J, with 14 bases between the two ends. The CDR3 protein is CASSLDGVGQEQYF. The CDR3 DNA is TGCGCCAGCAGCTTGGATGGGGTGGGGCAGGAGCAGTACTTC.

J is TRBJ1-2 and V is TRBV6-4, with a possible D match to TRBD1 (6 bases). V lost 5 bases and J lost 0, with 13 bases in between. Per germline, CDR1 MRHNA and CDR2 SNTAGT. The CDR3 loop spans 15 amino acids. The CDR3 sequence: CASSPSQGANYGYTF. CDR3 sequence (DNA): TGTGCCAGCAGTCCTTCACAGGGCGCTAACTATGGCTACACCTTC.

V usage is TRBV7-9 and J usage is TRBJ2-2; weak D call: TRBD2 (5 bases). Germline V CDR1 and CDR2: SEHNR, FQNEAQ (reference sequence). The V gene lost 5 bases and the J gene lost 0 bases, with 10 bases spanning the gap. The length of the CDR3 is 15 residues. CDR3 DNA: TGTGCCAGCAGCCCCCCGGGGACGAACACCGGGGAGCTGTTTTTT. It yields the protein CASSPPGTNTGELFF.

This chain uses TRBV5-1 with TRBJ2-7, with 8 bases fitting TRBD1. The CDR3 contains 14 residues. After removal of 1 base from V and 5 bases from J, the junction contained 5 bases not matched to a gene. The germline CDR1 and CDR2 sequences are SGHRS and YFSETQ. For the CDR3, the DNA is TGCGCCAGCAGCTTGAGACAGGGGAGCGACGAGCAGTACTTC. Residues: CASSLRQGSDEQYF.

This clone appeared a single time. The V call is TRBV15, the J call TRBJ2-5, with D perhaps matching TRBD1 (5 bases). The CDR3 spans 14 residues. The ends were cut back, 4 bases at V and 2 bases at J, with 11 bases in the middle. From germline, CDR1 is LNHNV and CDR2 YYDKDF (reference sequence). The CDR3 DNA reads as TGTGCCACCAGCAAAACAGGATTACAAGAGACCCAGTACTTC. Residues: CATSKTGLQETQYF. Full variable domain (missing parts from reference TRBV15 and TRBJ2-5): DAMVIQNPRYQVTQFGKPVTLSCSQTLNHNVMYWYQQKSSQAPKLLFHYYDKDFNNEADTPDNFQSRRPNTSFCFLDIRSPGLGDTAMYLCATSKTGLQETQYFGPGTRLLVL.

The CDR3 region has the DNA TGCGCCAGCAGCCAACTGGGACAAACGTCCAAAAACATTCAGTACTTC. It encodes CASSQLGQTSKNIQYF. The chain is built from TRBV4-1 and TRBJ2-4; TRBD1 is a possible D gene (6 bases). The germline V gene has CDR1 MGHRA and CDR2 YSYEKL. The CDR3 is 16 residues long. Between the trimmed V and J ends, which lost 2 bases and 2 bases, there was a span of 13 bases.

V is TRBV24-1 and J is TRBJ1-2, with 7 nucleotides matching TRBD1. Germline CDR1 reads KGHDR; CDR2 reads SFDVKD. CDR3 length equals 17 residues. With V trimmed by 4 bases and J by 5 bases, 15 bases remained unmatched. In DNA, the CDR3 is TGTGCCACCAGTGACCCTGACAGGGCCACATATATATATGGCTACACCTTC. This codes for CATSDPDRATYIYGYTF.